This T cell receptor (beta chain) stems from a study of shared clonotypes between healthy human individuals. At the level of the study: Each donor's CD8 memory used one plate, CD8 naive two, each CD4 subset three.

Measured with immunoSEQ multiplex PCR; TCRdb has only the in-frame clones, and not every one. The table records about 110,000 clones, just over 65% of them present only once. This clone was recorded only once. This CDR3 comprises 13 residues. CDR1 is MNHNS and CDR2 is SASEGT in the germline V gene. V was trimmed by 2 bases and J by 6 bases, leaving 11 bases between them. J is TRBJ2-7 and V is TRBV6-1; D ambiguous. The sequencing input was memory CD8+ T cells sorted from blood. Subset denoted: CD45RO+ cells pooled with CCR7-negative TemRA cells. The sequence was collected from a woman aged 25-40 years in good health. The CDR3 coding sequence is TGTGCCAGCAGTGAAAGTGAAACGGGCGAGCAGTACTTC. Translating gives CASSESETGEQYF.